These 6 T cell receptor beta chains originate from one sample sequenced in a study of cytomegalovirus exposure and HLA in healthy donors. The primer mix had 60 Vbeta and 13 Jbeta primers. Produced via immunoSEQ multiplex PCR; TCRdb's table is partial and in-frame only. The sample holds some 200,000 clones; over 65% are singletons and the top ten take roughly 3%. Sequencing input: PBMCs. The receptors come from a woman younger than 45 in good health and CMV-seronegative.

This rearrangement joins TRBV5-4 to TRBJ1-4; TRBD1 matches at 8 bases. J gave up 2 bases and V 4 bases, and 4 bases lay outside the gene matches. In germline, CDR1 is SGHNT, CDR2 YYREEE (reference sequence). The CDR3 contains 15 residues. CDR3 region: CASSTDRATNEKLFF. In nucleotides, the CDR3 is TGTGCCAGCAGCACGGACAGGGCGACTAATGAAAAACTGTTTTTT. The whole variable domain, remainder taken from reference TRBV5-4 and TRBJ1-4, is ETGVTQSPTHLIKTRGQQVTLRCSSQSGHNTVSWYQQALGQGPQFIFQYYREEENGRGNFPPRFSGLQFPNYSSELNVNALELDDSALYLCASSTDRATNEKLFFGSGTQLSVL.

The chain's CDR3 is CASSQDSGAYEQYF. CDR3 DNA: TGTGCCAGCAGCCAAGATTCAGGGGCTTACGAGCAGTACTTC. This chain joins TRBV4-2 and TRBJ2-7, with D maybe TRBD1 (6 bases). This CDR3 is 14 amino acids long. Trimming removed 0 bases at V and 4 bases at J, with 10 bases between. Germline V gene sequence: CDR1 LGHNA, CDR2 YNFKEQ.

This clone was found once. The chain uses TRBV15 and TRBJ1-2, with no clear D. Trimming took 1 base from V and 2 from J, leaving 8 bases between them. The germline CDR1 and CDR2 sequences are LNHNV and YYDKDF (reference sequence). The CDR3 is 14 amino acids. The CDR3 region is CATSRGAVNYGYTF. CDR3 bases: TGTGCCACCAGCAGAGGGGCAGTAAACTATGGCTACACCTTC.

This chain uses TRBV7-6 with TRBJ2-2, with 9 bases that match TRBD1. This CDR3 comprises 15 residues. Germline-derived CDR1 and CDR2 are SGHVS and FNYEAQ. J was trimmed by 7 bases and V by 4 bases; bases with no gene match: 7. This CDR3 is CASSYRDREGGELFF. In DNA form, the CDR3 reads TGTGCCAGCAGCTACCGGGACAGGGAGGGCGGGGAGCTGTTTTTT.

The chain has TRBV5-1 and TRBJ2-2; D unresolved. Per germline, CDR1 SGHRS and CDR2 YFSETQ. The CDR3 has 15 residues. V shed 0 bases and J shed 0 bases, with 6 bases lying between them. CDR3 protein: CASSLGRPNTGELFF. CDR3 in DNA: TGCGCCAGCAGCTTGGGGAGACCGAACACCGGGGAGCTGTTTTTT.

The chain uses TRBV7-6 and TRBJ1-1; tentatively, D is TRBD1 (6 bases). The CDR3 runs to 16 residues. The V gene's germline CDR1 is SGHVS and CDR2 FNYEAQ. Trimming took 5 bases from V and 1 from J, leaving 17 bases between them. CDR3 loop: CASSASAGTKNTEAFF. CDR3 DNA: TGTGCCAGCAGCGCCAGCGCCGGGACAAAGAACACTGAAGCTTTCTTT. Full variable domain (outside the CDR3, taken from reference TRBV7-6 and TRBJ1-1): GAGVSQSPRYKVTKRGQDVALRCDPISGHVSLYWYRQALGQGPEFLTYFNYEAQQDKSGLPNDRFSAERPEGSISTLTIQRTEQRDSAMYRCASSASAGTKNTEAFFGQGTRLTVV.